The 15 T cell receptor beta chains reported below all come from one sample, sequenced in a study of blood T cell repertoires in COVID-19. Assay used: immunoSEQ multiplex PCR; TCRdb lists only in-frame clones, some missing. Here the sample spans 250,000 to 350,000 clones, around nine tenths being singletons. Sequencing was performed on PBMCs or T cells enriched from blood (not recorded which). These receptors originate from a woman aged 25 to 39 who had recovered from COVID-19.

V usage is TRBV1 and J usage is TRBJ2-7; the table calls TRBD1, which could not be checked here. TRBV1 is designated a pseudogene. There are 17 residues in the CDR3. In nucleotides, the CDR3 is TGCACCAGCAGCCAAGATCCCTGCGGGACAGAGACCTACGAGCAGTACTTC. The encoded protein is CTSSQDPCGTETYEQYF.

The table lists this clone with a few counts. The CDR3 DNA reads TGCAGCGTTGAAGAGGAACAGGGAATCTATGGCTACACCTTC. As protein: CSVEEEQGIYGYTF. The chain carries TRBV29-1 and TRBJ1-2, with D perhaps TRBD1 (6 bases). Germline values: CDR1 SQVTM, CDR2 ANQGSEA. CDR3 length equals 14 residues. Between the trimmed V and J ends, which lost 0 bases and 4 bases, there was a span of 12 bases. Variable domain in full (rest from reference TRBV29-1 and TRBJ1-2): SAVISQKPSRDICQRGTSLTIQCQVDSQVTMMFWYRQQPGQSLTLIATANQGSEATYESGFVIDKFPISRPNLTFSTLTVSNMSPEDSSIYLCSVEEEQGIYGYTFGSGTRLTVV.

This chain joins TRBV30 and TRBJ1-2; TRBD1 matches 9 bases. J lost 7 bases, V lost 4 bases, and 10 bases had no gene match. The CDR3 totals 14 residues. Germline V gene sequence: CDR1 GTSNPN, CDR2 SVGIG (reference sequence). The CDR3 spells CAWTHRDRVRGYTF. The CDR3 DNA is TGTGCCTGGACCCACCGGGACAGGGTGCGTGGCTACACCTTC.

The chain carries TRBV7-6 and TRBJ2-1; 9 bases are shared with TRBD2. The V segment lost 5 bases and the J segment 5 bases; nucleotides outside the gene matches: 10. CDR1 is SGHVS, CDR2 FNYEAQ, per germline. This CDR3 region has 16 residues. CDR3 amino acids: CASSPTRASGDNEQFF. CDR3 sequence (DNA): TGTGCCAGCAGCCCCACCCGGGCTAGCGGGGACAATGAGCAGTTCTTC.

This chain joins TRBV9 and TRBJ2-1, with 10 bases matching TRBD2. Germline CDR1 reads SGDLS; CDR2 reads YYNGEE. The CDR3 runs to 15 residues. The J segment lost 5 bases and the V segment lost 4 bases, leaving 6 bases of the junction unmatched. CDR3 protein: CASSSRTSGNNEQFF. The CDR3 bases are TGTGCCAGCAGCTCTCGGACTAGCGGAAACAATGAGCAGTTCTTC.

This clone was seen a handful of times. The rearrangement uses TRBV9 and TRBJ1-3, with a weak D call TRBD1 (5 bases). This CDR3 has 15 residues. V was pared by 2 bases and J by 0 bases, with 9 bases between. CDR1 and CDR2 from the germline V gene are SGDLS and YYNGEE. CDR3 residues: CASSVTADSGNTIYF. The DNA of the CDR3 is TGTGCCAGCAGCGTGACAGCCGACTCTGGAAACACCATATATTTT. Full variable domain (rest looked up from reference TRBV9 and TRBJ1-3): DSGVTQTPKHLITATGQRVTLRCSPRSGDLSVYWYQQSLDQGLQFLIQYYNGEERAKGNILERFSAQQFPDLHSELNLSSLELGDSALYFCASSVTADSGNTIYFGEGSWLTVV.

This clone was detected a few times. This rearrangement joins TRBV19 to TRBJ2-2, with 9 nucleotides matching TRBD2. This CDR3 is built from 15 residues. Germline-derived CDR1 and CDR2 are LNHDA and SQIVND (reference sequence). The J segment lost 6 bases and the V segment lost 3 bases, leaving 5 bases of the junction unmatched. This CDR3 is CASSILVAGAGELFF. CDR3 DNA: TGTGCCAGTAGTATTCTGGTAGCGGGGGCCGGGGAGCTGTTTTTT.

The V and J genes are TRBV9 and TRBJ2-7; 7 bases are shared with TRBD2. CDR1 is SGDLS and CDR2 is YYNGEE in the germline V gene. After removal of 3 bases from V and 3 bases from J, the junction contained 6 bases not matched to a gene. The CDR3 sequence is 14 residues long. As DNA, the CDR3 is TGTGCCAGCAGCGCTGGAGGGACTAACTACGAGCAGTACTTC. Translation gives CASSAGGTNYEQYF.

The chain combines TRBV2 with TRBJ1-1; D remains ambiguous. Germline V lookup: CDR1 SNHLY, CDR2 FYNNEI. The ends were cut back, 6 bases at V and 1 base at J, with 9 bases in the middle. The CDR3 has 13 residues. The CDR3 DNA sequence: TGTGCCAGCAGCGAGGAAAAGAACACTGAAGCTTTCTTT. It is translated as CASSEEKNTEAFF.

This clone was seen more than once but under ten times. V usage is TRBV9 and J usage is TRBJ2-6; 7 bases fit TRBD1. V shed 0 bases, J shed 0 bases, and the junction held 9 bases outside the gene matches. Germline CDR1 and CDR2: SGDLS and YYNGEE. The CDR3 is made up of 19 amino acids. The CDR3: CASSVATGTAYSGANVLTF. The DNA for the CDR3 is TGTGCCAGCAGCGTAGCTACAGGGACAGCCTACTCTGGGGCCAACGTCCTGACTTTC.

This rearrangement joins TRBV7-9 to TRBJ1-4; 10 nucleotides agree with TRBD1. Looked up from germline, CDR1 is SEHNR and CDR2 is FQNEAQ (reference sequence). V gave up 5 bases and J gave up 6 bases; unmatched junction bases: 9. The CDR3 runs 16 residues. The CDR3 region is CASSLRGGTGDEKLFF. Written as DNA, the CDR3 is TGTGCCAGCAGCCTCAGAGGCGGGACAGGGGATGAAAAACTGTTTTTT.

This chain joins TRBV5-5 and TRBJ2-7, with 7 bases matching TRBD1. Germline-derived CDR1 and CDR2 are SGHKS and YYEKEE (reference sequence). The CDR3 is made up of 13 amino acids. V shed 4 bases and J 9 bases; nucleotides not matched to a gene: 10. The CDR3 spells CASSPPDRDAQYF. The CDR3 nucleotides read TGTGCCAGCAGCCCACCCGACAGGGATGCGCAGTACTTC.

This clone was observed once. The rearrangement links TRBV3-1 (or the pseudogene TRBV3-2) to TRBJ1-2, with D possibly TRBD1 on 6 matching bases. Germline loops: CDR1 LGHDT, CDR2 YNNKEL (reference sequence). The CDR3 is 13 amino acids. V was pared by 4 bases and J by 11 bases, with 17 bases between. The CDR3 region is CASSPAPTGFYTF. In nucleotides, the CDR3 is TGTGCCAGCAGCCCGGCCCCGACAGGATTTTACACCTTC.

V usage is TRBV5-1 and J usage is TRBJ2-7; D unclear. The CDR3 has 13 residues. CDR1 is SGHRS and CDR2 is YFSETQ in the germline V gene. The V and J ends lost 0 bases and 5 bases respectively, with 9 bases between them. Here the CDR3 reads CASSLAGFDEQYF. The CDR3 coding sequence is TGCGCCAGCAGCTTGGCCGGGTTCGACGAGCAGTACTTC.

The J gene is TRBJ1-1, the V gene TRBV13; the match to TRBD1 covers 10 bases. CDR3 length: 14 amino acids. V lost 5 bases and J lost 9; bases outside the gene matches: 9. Germline CDR1 PRHDT, CDR2 FYEKMQ (reference sequence). The CDR3 region is CASSPQGDRGKAFF. The CDR3 coding sequence is TGTGCCAGCAGCCCCCAGGGGGACAGGGGCAAAGCTTTCTTT.